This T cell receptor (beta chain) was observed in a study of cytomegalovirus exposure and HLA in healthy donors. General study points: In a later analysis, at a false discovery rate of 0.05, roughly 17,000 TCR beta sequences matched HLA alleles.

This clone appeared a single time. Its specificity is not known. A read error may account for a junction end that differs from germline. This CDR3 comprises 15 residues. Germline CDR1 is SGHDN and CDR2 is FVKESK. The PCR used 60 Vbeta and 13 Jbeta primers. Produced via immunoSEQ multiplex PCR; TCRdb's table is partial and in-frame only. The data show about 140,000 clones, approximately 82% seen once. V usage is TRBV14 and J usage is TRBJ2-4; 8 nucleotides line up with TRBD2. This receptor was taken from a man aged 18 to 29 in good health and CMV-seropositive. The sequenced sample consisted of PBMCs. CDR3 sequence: CASSQHSGVAQVLDF. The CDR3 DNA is TGTGCCAGCAGCCAACATAGCGGGGTGGCCCAGGTGTTGGACTTC. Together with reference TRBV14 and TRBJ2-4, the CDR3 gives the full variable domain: EAGVTQFPSHSVIEKGQTVTLRCDPISGHDNLYWYRRVMGKEIKFLLHFVKESKQDESGMPNNRFLAERTGGTYSTLKVQPAELEDSGVYFCASSQHSGVAQVLDFGAGTRLSVL.